This TCR beta chain is drawn from a study of OX40 agonist ivuxolimab in advanced cancers. Turning to the study itself: Ivuxolimab doses were 0.01, 0.1, 0.3, 1.5, 3 or 10 mg/kg every 2 weeks.

A single count supports this clone. After removal of 7 bases from V and 0 bases from J, the junction contained 5 bases not matched to a gene. Germline V lookup: CDR1 MNHNS, CDR2 SASEGT. CDR3 size: 15 residues. The data were produced by immunoSEQ multiplex PCR, yet TCRdb's version contains in-frame clones alone and is incomplete. The sample carries about 31,000 clones, approximately 86% recorded once. The chain uses TRBV6-1 and TRBJ2-1; TRBD2 agrees at 8 bases. The TCR comes from an adult with an advanced solid tumor such as melanoma, head and neck, liver or kidney cancer. The sequencing here drew on CD4+ or CD8+ T cells sorted from blood, taken in a trial of the OX40 agonist ivuxolimab. In nucleotides, the CDR3 is TGTGCCAGCATCCGAGCGGGGGACTCCTACAATGAGCAGTTCTTC. Its protein is CASIRAGDSYNEQFF.